A single sample is the source of the 17 T cell receptor beta chains below, sequenced in a study of blood T cell repertoires in COVID-19. Data came from immunoSEQ multiplex PCR; TCRdb stores just in-frame clones and leaves some out. The sample includes approximately 240,000 clones, about 93% of them seen just once. Input material: PBMCs or T cells enriched from blood (not recorded which). The source is a woman aged 18-29 years who had recovered from COVID-19.

The rearrangement joins TRBV18 to TRBJ1-6; tentatively, D is TRBD1 (5 bases). Germline V CDR1 and CDR2: KGHSH, LQKENI. This CDR3 spans 14 amino acids. V dropped 2 bases and J dropped 6 bases, with 8 bases sitting between them. DNA for the CDR3: TGTGCCAGCTCACCAAACCAGGGTAATTCACCCCTCCACTTT. Its protein is CASSPNQGNSPLHF.

The rearrangement joins TRBV7-3 to TRBJ1-1; D gene ambiguous. The CDR3 runs to 13 residues. V was clipped by 3 bases and J by 1 base, with 6 bases between them. The germline CDR1 and CDR2 sequences are SGHTA and FQGTGA. CDR3 amino acids: CASSLSRNTEAFF. In DNA form, the CDR3 reads TGTGCCAGCAGCTTGTCCAGGAACACTGAAGCTTTCTTT. The variable domain in full, completed from reference TRBV7-3 and TRBJ1-1, reads GAGVSQTPSNKVTEKGKYVELRCDPISGHTALYWYRQSLGQGPEFLIYFQGTGAADDSGLPNDRFFAVRPEGSVSTLKIQRTERGDSAVYLCASSLSRNTEAFFGQGTRLTVV.

This clone has just one count. The V and J genes are TRBV5-5 and TRBJ1-4; 9 bases agree with TRBD1. CDR3 length equals 16 residues. Looked up from germline, CDR1 is SGHKS and CDR2 is YYEKEE (reference sequence). The V and J ends lost 6 bases and 8 bases, in that order; junction bases with no gene match: 14. The CDR3 reads CASTNGVDRGYEKLFF. The DNA for the CDR3 is TGTGCCAGCACCAATGGGGTGGACAGGGGTTACGAAAAACTGTTTTTT.

The V and J genes are TRBV29-1 and TRBJ2-3; D might be TRBD1 (6 bases). Trimming left V 6 bases short and J 1 base short, with 11 bases between. The germline CDR1 and CDR2 sequences are SQVTM and ANQGSEA. The CDR3 contains 13 residues. The CDR3 nucleotides read TGCAGCGTCCAGGGACACCGCACAGATACGCAGTATTTT. Encoded protein: CSVQGHRTDTQYF.

V usage is TRBV3-1 (or the pseudogene TRBV3-2) and J usage is TRBJ1-6; no definite D call. Germline CDR1 is LGHDT and CDR2 is YNNKEL (reference sequence). This CDR3 has 13 amino acids. V gave up 1 base and J gave up 11 bases, with 9 bases separating them. This CDR3 is CASSQGKETPLHF. In DNA form, the CDR3 reads TGTGCCAGCAGCCAAGGCAAAGAGACACCCCTCCACTTT.

The chain couples TRBV19 to TRBJ2-5; 8 bases map to TRBD2. The CDR3 totals 19 residues. Unmatched junction bases numbered 16, after V lost 0 bases and J lost 4 bases. Germline values: CDR1 LNHDA, CDR2 SQIVND (reference sequence). In nucleotides, the CDR3 is TGTGCCAGTAGTATAGATCTCCAAACCATAGCGGGGCGAGGAGAGACCCAGTACTTC. It codes for CASSIDLQTIAGRGETQYF.

In its sample, this clone was seen once. The J gene is TRBJ1-2, the V gene TRBV2, with D possibly TRBD1 on 6 matching bases. This CDR3 contains 12 residues. Looked up from germline, CDR1 is SNHLY and CDR2 is FYNNEI. Trimming removed 7 bases at V and 3 bases at J, with 9 bases between. CDR3 nucleotide sequence: TGTGCCAGCACGGACAGCGACTATGGCTACACCTTC. Amino acids: CASTDSDYGYTF.

This clone was seen once. The chain uses TRBV7-9 and TRBJ2-3; 7 bases agree with TRBD2. The CDR3 has 14 residues. V lost 5 bases, J lost 1 base, and 3 bases stayed unmatched. Germline-derived CDR1 and CDR2 are SEHNR and FQNEAQ (reference sequence). The CDR3, as DNA: TGTGCCAGCAGCGCGGCGGGGGGCACAGATACGCAGTATTTT. Translating gives CASSAAGGTDTQYF.

This chain uses TRBV28 with TRBJ1-2; D is possibly TRBD1 (6 bases). With 10 bases removed from V and 8 bases from J, the gap between germline ends came to 20 bases. CDR1 MDHEN and CDR2 SYDVKM come from the germline V gene. This CDR3 is built from 13 residues. CDR3 sequence: CATGVGGAGGYTF. CDR3 bases: TGTGCCACCGGGGTAGGGGGGGCTGGCGGCTACACCTTC.

The J gene is TRBJ1-2, the V gene TRBV7-9; the match to TRBD1 covers 7 bases. V gave up 5 bases and J gave up 8 bases; unmatched junction bases: 14. CDR3 length: 15 residues. CDR1 is SEHNR, CDR2 FQNEAQ, per germline (reference sequence). CDR3 region: CASSPYLDRIEGYTF. CDR3 sequence (DNA): TGTGCCAGCAGCCCATATCTGGACAGGATCGAGGGCTACACCTTC.

The genes are TRBV4-3 and TRBJ2-1, with D perhaps matching TRBD2 (6 bases). Trimming took off 0 bases at V and 7 bases at J, with 10 bases between the two ends. Per germline, CDR1 LGHNA and CDR2 YSLEER. This CDR3 region has 14 residues. The CDR3 DNA is TGCGCCAGCAGCCAAGATAGGGCGGGGAATGAGCAGTTCTTC. As protein: CASSQDRAGNEQFF.

This chain joins TRBV28 and TRBJ1-2; no clear D. The CDR3 is 16 residues long. CDR1 and CDR2 from the germline V gene are MDHEN and SYDVKM. V lost 2 bases, J lost 1 base, and 14 bases lay in between. In DNA form, the CDR3 reads TGTGCCAGCAGTTTAGGAACGGGAAATAATAACTATGGCTACACCTTC. Translating gives CASSLGTGNNNYGYTF.

The rearrangement links TRBV25-1 to TRBJ2-7; 9 bases fit TRBD1. Losses at the gene ends were 4 bases for V and 4 bases for J; bases not matched to a gene: 8. From germline, CDR1 is MGHDK and CDR2 SYGVNS. This CDR3 has 15 amino acids. The DNA of the CDR3 is TGTGCCAGCAGTGCAAATTACAGGGGGCATTACGAGCAGTACTTC. Its translation is CASSANYRGHYEQYF.

The chain uses TRBV7-9 and TRBJ2-2, with D perhaps TRBD1 (5 bases). CDR1 is SEHNR, CDR2 FQNEAQ, per germline (reference sequence). CDR3 length equals 14 residues. V was shortened by 4 bases and J by 5 bases, with 11 bases between the two germline ends. The CDR3 DNA reads as TGTGCCAGCAGCTCTCAGGGTACTACCGGGGAGCTGTTTTTT. It encodes CASSSQGTTGELFF.

The chain is built from TRBV28 and TRBJ1-1; 7 nucleotides agree with TRBD1. Trimming cost V 6 bases and J 5 bases; bases outside gene matches: 12. CDR1 MDHEN and CDR2 SYDVKM come from the germline V gene. The CDR3 is 15 amino acids. CDR3 sequence: CASRPHTGDKTEAFF. The CDR3 DNA sequence: TGTGCCAGCAGACCTCATACAGGGGATAAGACTGAAGCTTTCTTT.

This clone was counted once. The chain is built from TRBV7-6 and TRBJ2-5; TRBD2 aligns across 8 bases. The germline V gene encodes CDR1 SGHVS and CDR2 FNYEAQ. Trimming at V came to 1 base and at J to 5 bases, leaving 15 bases not matched to a gene. This CDR3 spans 18 amino acids. For the CDR3, the DNA is TGTGCCAGCAGCTTAGGGATAGGGGAAGCGGGAGCTCGGGAGACCCAGTACTTC. This encodes CASSLGIGEAGARETQYF.

The genes are TRBV28 and TRBJ1-2; 10 bases align to TRBD1. After removal of 2 bases from V and 3 bases from J, the junction contained 6 bases not matched to a gene. Germline-derived CDR1 and CDR2 are MDHEN and SYDVKM. This CDR3 spans 16 amino acids. CDR3 in DNA: TGTGCCAGCAGTTTAGCCTCGGACAGGGGGGACTATGGCTACACCTTC. Translating it yields CASSLASDRGDYGYTF.